One sample yielded the 4 T cell receptor beta chains listed below, sequenced in a study of patients and donors after allogeneic stem cell transplantation. TCRdb analysed the RT-PCR reads with MiXCR anew, one entry per CDR3 protein. The sample yields some 960,000 distinct CDR3 sequences, 18% seen once. Material: blood, either unsorted or a sorted T cell fraction (not recorded which). The source of these receptors is a human donor who was either an allogeneic HSCT recipient or a stem cell or donor lymphocyte infusion donor (not recorded which). It is not recorded whose cells these are; they may come from a transplant donor.

This clonotype came up many times. This chain links TRBV4-3 with TRBJ1-2; no definite D call. The CDR3 runs 13 residues. V lost 0 bases to trimming and J lost 7 bases, with 9 bases between them. Germline CDR1 reads LGHNA; CDR2 reads YSLEER. CDR3 region: CASSQDLSTGYTF. DNA for the CDR3: TGCGCCAGCAGCCAAGATTTGTCCACTGGCTACACCTTC.

The rearrangement joins TRBV27 to TRBJ2-7; 9 nucleotides line up with TRBD1. Trimming removed 4 bases from V and 2 bases from J; junction bases left unmatched: 6. CDR3 size: 15 residues. Germline CDR1 is MNHEY and CDR2 is SMNVEV (reference sequence). The CDR3 region has the DNA TGTGCCAGCAGTTACGGGACAGGGCGTACCTACGAGCAGTACTTC. Its translation is CASSYGTGRTYEQYF.

This clonotype was picked up many times. The chain combines TRBV12-3 or TRBV12-4 with TRBJ2-2; the D call may be TRBD1 or TRBD2 (5 bases each). The ends were cut back, 6 bases at V and 10 bases at J, with 12 bases in the middle. The CDR3 has 12 residues. The DNA for the CDR3 is TGTGCCAGCAGACTAGGGACCCCGGAGCTGTTTTTT. Translated, it gives CASRLGTPELFF.

This clonotype was counted a few times. The rearrangement links TRBV20-1 to TRBJ2-3, with no clear D. Germline V gene data show CDR1 as DFQATT and CDR2 as SNEGSKA (reference sequence). The CDR3 sequence is 14 residues long. V gave up 5 bases and J gave up 1 base, with 13 bases separating them. The chain's CDR3 is CSALQTIRTDTQYF. In DNA, the CDR3 is TGCAGTGCTTTACAGACAATCCGCACAGATACGCAGTATTTT.